This TCR beta chain was profiled in a study of T cells after yellow fever vaccination. Study-level information: With SMART-Seq v4 Ultra Low Input, the fractions containing low cell numbers were prepared. Overall study results and limits: Researchers noted that a small share of clonotypes showed up in both CD4 and CD8 compartments. A faster peak, day 5 versus 15, was reached by the weaker secondary response.

V lost 2 bases and J lost 1; bases outside the gene matches: 5. The CDR3 loop spans 17 amino acids. The germline V gene encodes CDR1 SGHDN and CDR2 FVKESK. Ten or more counts support this clonotype. Its cognate antigen is unknown. A process of 5'RACE template switching, which added a universal primer site and UMIs, was used to make TCR cDNA. TCRdb reprocessed the 5' RACE reads via MiXCR and lists one record per CDR3 protein. The table lists under 200,000 distinct CDR3 sequences, under 7.5% of them singletons, with roughly 2.5% in the top ten. The chain joins TRBV14 to TRBJ2-3, with 11 bases identical to TRBD2. This clonotype was sampled from a young man who received the YFV17D yellow fever vaccine. This specimen consisted of CD4+ T cells sorted from PBMCs, obtained around 5 days after the first yellow fever vaccination. The CDR3 loop is CASSQRYSGRGTDTQYF. Written as DNA, the CDR3 is TGTGCCAGCAGCCAACGTTATAGCGGGAGGGGCACAGATACGCAGTATTTT.